This T cell receptor beta chain comes out of a study of PD-1 blockade in classical Hodgkin lymphoma. Study observations and caveats: Anyone who began nivolumab under 1 year after ASCT was excluded.

Noted time point: cycle 4 day 1 (C4D1), after less than seven weeks of nivolumab. Every patient was affected by relapse after autologous stem cell transplantation, while exposure to brentuximab vedotin was not uniform. Concerning this clone itself: Its antigen remains unknown.

The repertoire was sequenced with immunoSEQ multiplex PCR; TCRdb's copy has only in-frame clones and lacks some. In the table there are 20,000 to 25,000 clones, around 70% of which are singletons. The input for sequencing was peripheral blood mononuclear cells (PBMCs), taken before the fourth cycle of nivolumab. This TCR was sampled from a human donor with classical Hodgkin lymphoma.

The CDR3 coding sequence is TGTGCCAGCATCCCAGGGGACAGTATAAGCAATCAGCCCCAGCATTTT. As protein: CASIPGDSISNQPQHF. The J gene is TRBJ1-5, the V gene TRBV6-6, with TRBD1 matching 7 bases. CDR3 size: 16 residues. Looked up from germline, CDR1 is MNHNY and CDR2 is SVGAGI (reference sequence). V shed 7 bases, J shed 1 base, and the junction held 10 bases outside the gene matches.